Below are 30 T cell receptor beta chains sequenced from a single sample in a study of Tregs in tolerant kidney transplant recipients. Recipients received nonmyeloablative bone marrow transplants from related graft donors, with transient mixed chimerism. Method: immunoSEQ multiplex PCR; TCRdb's copy keeps in-frame clones and lacks some. The ten top clones account for approximately 6%, within a sample of about 6,300 clones. The material was CD4+ T cells from blood (PBMCs), obtained 6 months after the transplant. These receptors were obtained from a human patient who received a combined kidney and bone marrow transplant. Some T cells may be supplied by the graft donor.

Worth noting for this clone: From the germline J gene comes the end of the CDR3, since the read stops 3 residues before it. The rearrangement links TRBV5-1 to TRBJ2-5; 10 bases match TRBD2. The V gene's germline CDR1 is SGHRS and CDR2 YFSETQ. This CDR3 region has 16 residues. V was pared by 3 bases and J by 2 bases, with 7 bases of the junction left unmatched. The CDR3 region is CASSSRLAGDQETQYF. The sequenced part of the CDR3 DNA is TGCGCCAGCAGCTCCAGACTAGCGGGTGATCAAGAGACC.

The CDR3 protein is CASSLQQGGRTEAFF. The sequenced part of the CDR3 DNA is TGTGCCAGCAGCTTACAACAGGGGGGGCGCACTGAA. This chain links TRBV7-8 with TRBJ1-1; TRBD1 matches 8 bases. Coverage ceases 3 residues before the CDR3 finishes, and the germline J gene fills in the end. The CDR3 is 15 residues long. J was trimmed by 4 bases and V by 2 bases; bases with no gene match: 6. Germline V gene lookup returns CDR1 SGHVS and CDR2 FQNEAQ. Supplemented by reference TRBV7-8 and TRBJ1-1, the full variable domain reads GAGVSQSPRYKVAKRGQDVALRCDPISGHVSLFWYQQALGQGPEFLTYFQNEAQLDKSGLPSDRFFAERPEGSVSTLKIQRTQQEDSAVYLCASSLQQGGRTEAFFGQGTRLTVV.

By frequency, this clone registers medium-sized. The CDR3 extends 3 residues past the end of the read, so its final part is completed from the germline J gene. The rearrangement uses TRBV30 and TRBJ1-4; 7 bases map to TRBD1. The CDR3 has 13 residues. Losses at the gene ends were 7 bases for V and 4 bases for J; bases not matched to a gene: 6. Germline V gene lookup returns CDR1 GTSNPN and CDR2 SVGIG (reference sequence). Incomplete CDR3 DNA: TGTGCCTCTCCGACAGGGAGTAATGAAAAA. Translating it yields CASPTGSNEK. The entire CDR3 protein reads CASPTGSNEKLFF.

As regards this clone: The read ends 3 residues shy of where the CDR3 ends; the end is completed using the germline J gene. The V and J genes are TRBV20-1 and TRBJ2-1; D possibly corresponds to TRBD1 (6 bases). Trimming shortened V by 8 bases and J by 0 bases, and 14 bases separated the two germline ends. CDR3 length equals 14 residues. The V gene's germline CDR1 is DFQATT and CDR2 SNEGSKA (reference sequence). The sequenced CDR3 bases are TGCAGTACATATCAGGGGAGCTCCTACAATGAG. Amino acid sequence: CSTYQGSSYNE. The full CDR3 reads CSTYQGSSYNEQFF.

Of note for this clone: The read terminates 3 residues ahead of where the CDR3 ends, so the germline J gene completes it. V is TRBV5-4 and J is TRBJ1-2; 8 bases fit TRBD1. CDR1 is SGHNT, CDR2 YYREEE, per germline (reference sequence). This CDR3 spans 13 amino acids. The covered CDR3 bases are TGTGCCAGCAGCTATCAGGGGGCGGAGGGC. It yields the protein CASSYQGAEG. The whole CDR3 protein reads CASSYQGAEGYTF.

With respect to this clone: The read finishes 3 residues shy of the CDR3 end, and the germline J gene is used to complete it. The chain uses TRBV5-1 and TRBJ1-4, with 7 bases lining up with TRBD1. J lost 2 bases, V lost 0 bases, and 10 bases had no gene match. The CDR3 is made up of 18 amino acids. In germline, CDR1 is SGHRS, CDR2 YFSETQ. CDR3 residues: CASSLDPTGLETNEKLFF. The part of the CDR3 DNA that was read is TGCGCCAGCAGCTTGGACCCGACAGGGTTGGAGACTAATGAAAAA.

Worth noting for this clone: The read halts 3 residues ahead of the CDR3 end, with the missing end drawn from the germline J gene. The chain carries TRBV10-3 and TRBJ2-2; 8 positions agree with TRBD1. Germline lookup yields CDR1 ENHRY and CDR2 SYGVKD. V lost 10 bases and J lost 5; bases outside the gene matches: 6. This CDR3 spans 13 amino acids. The covered CDR3 bases are TGTGCCACCAGGGGACAGGTGACCGGGGAG. Its protein is CATRGQVTGE. Given in full, the CDR3 is CATRGQVTGELFF.

This clone is deemed medium-sized by its frequency. The read terminates 3 residues ahead of where the CDR3 ends, so the germline J gene completes it. This rearrangement joins TRBV6-2 or TRBV6-3 to TRBJ2-6; no clear D. V lost 4 bases, J lost 2 bases, and 9 bases lay in between. The CDR3 covers 15 residues. Germline V gene data show CDR1 as MNHEY and CDR2 as SVGEGT. This CDR3 reads CASSSAGAGANVLTF. Partial CDR3 DNA: TGTGCCAGCAGTTCCGCAGGAGCTGGGGCCAACGTC.

A note on this clone: Read sequence stops 3 residues before the CDR3 end, and the germline J gene provides the missing end. The V call is TRBV5-4, the J call TRBJ1-2; TRBD1 might be the D (5 bases). CDR3 length equals 14 residues. The V end lost 4 bases, the J end lost 6 bases, and 16 bases lay between the germline ends. Germline CDR1 and CDR2: SGHNT and YYREEE (reference sequence). The covered CDR3 bases are TGTGCCAGCAGCCGCCCCGCAGGGTGGGATGGC. Residues: CASSRPAGWDG. The complete CDR3 reads CASSRPAGWDGYTF. Looking up the rest from reference TRBV5-4 and TRBJ1-2 gives the full variable domain: ETGVTQSPTHLIKTRGQQVTLRCSSQSGHNTVSWYQQALGQGPQFIFQYYREEENGRGNFPPRFSGLQFPNYSSELNVNALELDDSALYLCASSRPAGWDGYTFGSGTRLTVV.

With respect to this clone: The read stops 3 residues short of the end of the CDR3; the missing end is completed from the germline J gene. V gene TRBV28 combines with J gene TRBJ1-4, with 9 bases matching TRBD1. V was clipped by 5 bases and J by 3 bases; unmatched bases: 4. CDR1 is MDHEN and CDR2 is SYDVKM in the germline V gene. This CDR3 contains 15 residues. The CDR3 DNA, read in part, is TGTGCCAGCAGTACAGGGGGCTCGGCTAATGAAAAA. Protein product: CASSTGGSANEK. The whole CDR3 is CASSTGGSANEKLFF.

Worth noting for this clone: The read gets to within 3 residues of the CDR3 end, and the germline J gene fills in the rest. The chain joins TRBV5-5 to TRBJ2-7; D is unresolved. CDR3 length: 15 residues. Trimming shortened V by 2 bases and J by 0 bases, and 12 bases separated the two germline ends. In germline, CDR1 is SGHKS, CDR2 YYEKEE (reference sequence). The CDR3 reads CASSFLAASSYEQYF. The CDR3 bases that were read are TGTGCCAGCAGCTTTTTGGCAGCGAGCTCCTACGAG.

As to this clone: The sequenced fragment ends 3 residues before the CDR3 boundary, so the rest is inferred from the germline J gene. J is TRBJ1-5 and V is TRBV19, with D possibly matching TRBD1 (5 bases). Trimming took off 4 bases at V and 0 bases at J, with 10 bases between the two ends. Per germline, CDR1 LNHDA and CDR2 SQIVND (reference sequence). This CDR3 spans 15 amino acids. CDR3: CASSRTQGSNQPQHF. CDR3 DNA (partial): TGTGCCAGTAGTAGGACCCAGGGTAGCAATCAGCCC.

A remark on this clone: The observed sequence ends 3 residues before the CDR3 terminus, with the missing tail filled in from the germline J gene. This sequence joins TRBV6-4 and TRBJ1-1; tentatively, D is TRBD1 (5 bases). The CDR3 runs to 15 residues. Trimming stripped 0 bases from V and 4 bases from J, with 12 bases between. Per germline, CDR1 MRHNA and CDR2 SNTAGT. The CDR3 region is CASSDSRGGVTEAFF. CDR3 bases read: TGTGCCAGCAGTGACTCCCGGGGGGGGGTCACTGAA.

Turning to this clone: The read terminates 3 residues before the CDR3 end, so the remaining end is supplied by the germline J gene. The chain has TRBV11-3 and TRBJ2-1, with 8 bases aligning to TRBD2. This CDR3 region has 13 residues. The germline CDR1 and CDR2 sequences are SGHNT and YENEEA. The V segment lost 4 bases and the J segment 8 bases; nucleotides outside the gene matches: 4. This CDR3 reads CASSSPGGDEQFF. The CDR3 bases that were read are TGTGCCAGCAGCTCCCCGGGGGGGGATGAG.

Comments on this clone: The read finishes 3 residues shy of the CDR3 end, and the germline J gene is used to complete it. The V call is TRBV30, the J call TRBJ1-6, with 9 bases identical to TRBD1. The CDR3 runs to 14 residues. Germline V gives CDR1 GTSNPN, CDR2 SVGIG (reference sequence). V lost 4 bases, J lost 9 bases, and 7 bases stayed unmatched. The DNA read from the CDR3 is TGTGCCTGGACTATGACAGGGGGATTTTCACCC. The encoded protein is CAWTMTGGFSP. The CDR3 reads in full as CAWTMTGGFSPLHF. The whole variable domain, filled in from reference TRBV30 and TRBJ1-6, reads SQTIHQWPATLVQPVGSPLSLECTVEGTSNPNLYWYRQAAGRGLQLLFYSVGIGQISSEVPQNLSASRPQDRQFILSSKKLLLSDSGFYLCAWTMTGGFSPLHFGNGTRLTVT.

Regarding this clone: The read ends 3 residues before the CDR3 terminus; that terminus is restored from the germline J gene. This sequence joins TRBV7-2 and TRBJ1-5; tentative D call: TRBD1 (5 bases). The V gene's germline CDR1 is SGHTA and CDR2 FQGNSA. This CDR3 contains 13 residues. Trimming shortened V by 2 bases and J by 7 bases, and 9 bases separated the two germline ends. The CDR3 protein is CASSLQGKQPQHF. The covered CDR3 bases are TGTGCCAGCAGCTTACAGGGAAAGCAGCCC.

On this clone: The read finishes 3 residues shy of the CDR3 end, and the germline J gene is used to complete it. This chain uses TRBV3-1 (or the pseudogene TRBV3-2) with TRBJ2-1; tentatively, D is TRBD2 (6 bases). Germline values: CDR1 LGHDT, CDR2 YNNKEL (reference sequence). The germline V and J ends were trimmed by 3 bases and 5 bases, with 17 bases remaining between them. This CDR3 has 16 amino acids. The CDR3 loop reads CASSHAGGAWNNEQFF. The CDR3 bases that were read are TGTGCCAGCAGCCATGCAGGCGGGGCTTGGAACAATGAG.

As regards this clone: The sequence runs out 3 residues before the end of the CDR3; the remainder is reconstructed from the germline J gene. The rearrangement links TRBV19 to TRBJ2-1, with 9 bases that match TRBD1. The germline V gene encodes CDR1 LNHDA and CDR2 SQIVND (reference sequence). The CDR3 length is 18 residues. V gave up 1 base and J gave up 9 bases; unmatched junction bases: 16. The CDR3 DNA, read in part, is TGTGCCAGTAGTATAGGAGGGACAGGGCGAAGTAGTACTTTTGAG. Translated, it gives CASSIGGTGRSSTFE. The whole CDR3 reads CASSIGGTGRSSTFEQFF.

This clone registers medium-sized by frequency. The read finishes 3 residues shy of the CDR3 end, and the germline J gene is used to complete it. The V call is TRBV5-1, the J call TRBJ1-4, with TRBD1 matching 8 bases. Germline values: CDR1 SGHRS, CDR2 YFSETQ. V shed 3 bases and J 8 bases; nucleotides not matched to a gene: 15. The CDR3 runs 17 residues. The covered CDR3 bases are TGCGCCAGCAGCTCGGTGGGGGGCGGGACAGGAGTCGAAAAA. Its translation is CASSSVGGGTGVEK. From start to end, the CDR3 is CASSSVGGGTGVEKLFF.

In the case of this clone: The read finishes 3 residues shy of the CDR3 end, and the germline J gene is used to complete it. The rearrangement uses TRBV29-1 and TRBJ2-1, with 8 bases matching TRBD1. The V segment lost 3 bases and the J segment 7 bases; nucleotides outside the gene matches: 8. Germline-derived CDR1 and CDR2 are SQVTM and ANQGSEA. The CDR3 covers 14 residues. The covered CDR3 bases are TGCAGCGTTGAGCGGCAGGGGGCTAGTAATGAG. Its protein product is CSVERQGASNE. The full CDR3 reads CSVERQGASNEQFF.

Note on this clone: Coverage ceases 3 residues before the CDR3 finishes, and the germline J gene fills in the end. The chain has TRBV2 and TRBJ2-7; 10 bases agree with TRBD2. CDR1 SNHLY and CDR2 FYNNEI come from the germline V gene. This CDR3 is 15 amino acids long. Unmatched junction bases numbered 5, after V lost 3 bases and J lost 3 bases. CDR3 in amino acids: CASSDVAGGIYEQYF. Partial CDR3 DNA: TGTGCCAGCAGTGATGTAGCGGGAGGCATCTACGAG.

About this clone: Read coverage stops 3 residues before the CDR3 terminus; the germline J gene supplies the remainder. The chain links TRBV10-3 to TRBJ2-7, with 14 nucleotides matching TRBD2. The CDR3 extends over 13 amino acids. Germline assignment: CDR1 ENHRY and CDR2 SYGVKD. V gave up 10 bases and J gave up 3 bases; unmatched junction bases: 2. The CDR3 loop reads CATGTSGSYEQYF. The part of the CDR3 DNA that was read is TGTGCCACTGGGACTAGCGGGAGCTACGAG.

Comment on this clone: Read sequence stops 3 residues before the CDR3 end, and the germline J gene provides the missing end. The chain couples TRBV4-1 to TRBJ2-7, with TRBD2 as a possible D gene (5 bases). This CDR3 comprises 15 residues. Per germline, CDR1 MGHRA and CDR2 YSYEKL. The V and J ends lost 0 bases and 3 bases respectively, with 12 bases between them. The CDR3 loop is CASSQDDGGGYEQYF. The CDR3 DNA, read in part, is TGCGCCAGCAGCCAAGATGACGGAGGCGGCTACGAG.

Details on this clone: The read finishes 3 residues shy of the CDR3 end, and the germline J gene is used to complete it. The V gene is TRBV6-1, the J gene TRBJ2-7; the D gene is possibly TRBD1 (6 bases). V was clipped by 5 bases and J by 0 bases, with 17 bases between them. The germline CDR1 and CDR2 sequences are MNHNS and SASEGT. The CDR3 sequence is 16 residues long. The chain's CDR3 is CASSKDTRGFSYEQYF. CDR3 bases read: TGTGCCAGCAGTAAAGATACCAGGGGTTTCTCCTACGAG.

As regards this clone: With the read ending 3 residues before the CDR3 end, the germline J gene is used to fill in that end. The gene calls are TRBV28 and TRBJ1-2, with D perhaps matching TRBD1 (6 bases). This CDR3 spans 14 amino acids. The V end was cut by 0 bases, the J end by 6 bases, with 11 bases between. Per the germline V gene, CDR1 is MDHEN and CDR2 is SYDVKM. The CDR3 spells CASSLWGALNGYTF. The CDR3 bases that were read are TGTGCCAGCAGTTTATGGGGGGCGCTTAATGGC.

Concerning this clone: The DNA ends 3 residues before the CDR3 does, and the rest of the CDR3 is filled in from the germline J gene. V gene TRBV30 combines with J gene TRBJ2-7, with 9 bases fitting TRBD1. Trimming removed 6 bases from V and 1 base from J; junction bases left unmatched: 4. The CDR3 has 13 residues. The germline CDR1 and CDR2 sequences are GTSNPN and SVGIG (reference sequence). CDR3: CACLQGASYEQYF. Incomplete CDR3 DNA: TGTGCCTGTTTACAGGGGGCGTCCTACGAG.

In terms of frequency, this clone is medium-sized (0.01 to 0.1%). CDR3 sequence: CASSRQGSPATNEKLFF. Incomplete CDR3 DNA: TGTGCCAGCAGCCGACAGGGTTCCCCCGCAACTAATGAAAAA. The chain links TRBV4-2 to TRBJ1-4; 7 bases match TRBD1. The sequence runs out 3 residues before the end of the CDR3; the remainder is reconstructed from the germline J gene. CDR1 is LGHNA, CDR2 YNFKEQ, per germline. The V and J ends lost 4 bases and 0 bases, in that order; junction bases with no gene match: 8. The CDR3 consists of 17 residues.

Concerning this clone itself: Read coverage stops 3 residues before the CDR3 terminus; the germline J gene supplies the remainder. This chain uses TRBV4-2 with TRBJ2-7, with D possibly being TRBD2 (6 bases). This CDR3 has 18 residues. V was pared by 0 bases and J by 3 bases, with 21 bases between. Germline-derived CDR1 and CDR2 are LGHNA and YNFKEQ. The CDR3 sequence: CASSQDLGGSTVLYEQYF. CDR3 DNA (partial): TGTGCCAGCAGCCAAGACCTCGGGGGTTCTACGGTACTCTACGAG.

Remarks on this clone: The read ends 3 residues before the CDR3 terminus; that terminus is restored from the germline J gene. This chain links TRBV2 with TRBJ2-1; 7 nucleotides align to TRBD2. Germline V lookup: CDR1 SNHLY, CDR2 FYNNEI. The V gene end was trimmed by 4 bases and the J gene end by 7 bases; junction bases not matched to a gene: 10. This CDR3 region has 15 residues. The chain's CDR3 is CASSGLAGVGNEQFF. The sequenced part of the CDR3 DNA is TGTGCCAGCAGTGGGCTCGCGGGAGTAGGAAATGAG.

The CDR3 DNA, read in part, is TGTGCCAGCAGACCTGCAGGGGGCGCCGAGACC. Translated: CASRPAGGAET. The whole CDR3 is CASRPAGGAETAFF. V usage is TRBV7-2 and J usage is TRBJ1-1, with 8 bases fitting TRBD1. The read ends 3 residues before the CDR3 terminus; that terminus is restored from the germline J gene. The CDR3 loop spans 14 amino acids. CDR1 is SGHTA and CDR2 is FQGNSA in the germline V gene.